This T cell receptor (beta chain) was obtained from a study of cytomegalovirus exposure and HLA in healthy donors. Findings and caveats of the study: TCR beta sequences reportedly predicted most subjects' HLA-A and HLA-B alleles accurately.

The V gene end was trimmed by 5 bases and the J gene end by 0 bases; junction bases not matched to a gene: 6. CDR1 MGHRA and CDR2 YSYEKL come from the germline V gene. CDR3 length: 16 residues. About this clone itself: Its specificity is unknown.

The PCR contained 60 Vbeta and 13 Jbeta primers. Libraries were prepared by immunoSEQ multiplex PCR; TCRdb keeps only in-frame clonotypes and omits some of them. The sample has roughly 180,000 clones; 80% are singletons. Sample: PBMCs. V gene TRBV4-1 combines with J gene TRBJ2-7; 11 nucleotides line up with TRBD2. This TCR was recovered from a girl under 18 in good health and CMV-seropositive. The CDR3: CASSSLAGGTSYEQYF. Written as DNA, the CDR3 is TGCGCCAGCAGCTCGTTAGCGGGAGGGACCTCCTACGAGCAGTACTTC.